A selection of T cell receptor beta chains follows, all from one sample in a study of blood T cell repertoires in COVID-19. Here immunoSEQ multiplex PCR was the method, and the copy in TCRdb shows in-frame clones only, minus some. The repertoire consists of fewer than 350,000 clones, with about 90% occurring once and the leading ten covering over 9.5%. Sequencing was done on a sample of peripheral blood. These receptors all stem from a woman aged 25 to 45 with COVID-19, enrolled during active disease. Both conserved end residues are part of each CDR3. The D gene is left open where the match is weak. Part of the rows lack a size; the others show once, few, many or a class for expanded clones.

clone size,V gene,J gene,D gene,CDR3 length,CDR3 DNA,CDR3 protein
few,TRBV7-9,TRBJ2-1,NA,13,TGTGCCAGCAGCTTAGTCGTGGGGCATGAGCAGTTCTTC,CASSLVVGHEQFF
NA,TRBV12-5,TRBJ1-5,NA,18,TGTGCTAGTGGTTTAGGGCGGACAGAAGTTTTTCCCAATCAGCCCCAGCATTTT,CASGLGRTEVFPNQPQHF
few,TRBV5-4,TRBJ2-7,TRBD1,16,TGTGCCAGCAGCTCCCCCGGGACAGGCGAGTACTACGAGCAGTACTTC,CASSSPGTGEYYEQYF
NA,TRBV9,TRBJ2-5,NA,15,TGTGCCAGCAGCGTAGGGGCAGCAAACCAAGAGACCCAGTACTTC,CASSVGAANQETQYF
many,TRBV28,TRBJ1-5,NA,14,TGTGCCATTTCGCAGGGCTATAGCAATCAGCCCCAGCATTTT,CAISQGYSNQPQHF
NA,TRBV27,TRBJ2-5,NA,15,TGTGCCAGCAGTTTCCGGTCAGGGCCAGGGGAGACCCAGTACTTC,CASSFRSGPGETQYF
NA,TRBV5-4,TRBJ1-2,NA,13,TGTGCCAGCAGCTTGGACGGGGTTTATGGCTACACCTTC,CASSLDGVYGYTF
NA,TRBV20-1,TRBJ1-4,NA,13,TGCAGTGCTAGTAGAGCAACTAATGAAAAACTGTTTTTT,CSASRATNEKLFF
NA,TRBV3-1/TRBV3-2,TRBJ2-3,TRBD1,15,TGTGCCAGCAGCATACGACAGGGGCCCGCAGATACGCAGTATTTT,CASSIRQGPADTQYF
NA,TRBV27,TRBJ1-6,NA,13,TGTGCCAGCAGTCGGAGGGGTAATTCACCCCTCCACTTT,CASSRRGNSPLHF
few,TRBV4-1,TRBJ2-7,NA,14,TGCGCCAGCAGCCAGTCGGCGGGACCCTACGAGCAGTACTTC,CASSQSAGPYEQYF
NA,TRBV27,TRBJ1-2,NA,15,TGTGCCAGCAGTTTACGTCTTGGCAACCCCTGGGGCTACACCTTC,CASSLRLGNPWGYTF
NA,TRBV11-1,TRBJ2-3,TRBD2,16,TGTGCCAGCAGCCCTCCGGGACTAGCGGGCACAGATACGCAGTATTTT,CASSPPGLAGTDTQYF
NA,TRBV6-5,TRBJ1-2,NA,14,TGTGCCAGCAGGCCGCGGGTCTCGGATTATGGCTACACCTTC,CASRPRVSDYGYTF
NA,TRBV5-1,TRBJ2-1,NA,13,TGCGCCAGCGGTACTACGACTTACAATGAGCAGTTCTTC,CASGTTTYNEQFF
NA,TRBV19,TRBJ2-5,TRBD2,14,TGTGCCAGTAGGACTAGCGGGGGCAGCGAGACCCAGTACTTC,CASRTSGGSETQYF
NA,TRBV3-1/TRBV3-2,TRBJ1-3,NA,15,TGTGCCAGCAGCCAAGATTGGGGGGCTGGAAACACCATATATTTT,CASSQDWGAGNTIYF
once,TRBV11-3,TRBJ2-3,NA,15,TGTGCCAGCAGCTTCCGGGGAGCGGGCACAGATACGCAGTATTTT,CASSFRGAGTDTQYF
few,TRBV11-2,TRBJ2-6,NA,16,TGTGCCAGCAGCTTAGATCACGGCTCTGGGGCCAACGTCCTGACTTTC,CASSLDHGSGANVLTF
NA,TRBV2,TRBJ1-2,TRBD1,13,TGTGCCAGCAGTGAGGAGGGGGCCTGGGGCTACACCTTC,CASSEEGAWGYTF
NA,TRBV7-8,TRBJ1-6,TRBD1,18,TGTGCCAGCAGCTTAGCGGGGAGGACAGGGGGCAGAAATTCACCCCTCCACTTT,CASSLAGRTGGRNSPLHF
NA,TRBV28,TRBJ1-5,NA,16,TGTGCCAGCAGCCATTTTGGGGGGTATAGCAATCAGCCCCAGCATTTT,CASSHFGGYSNQPQHF
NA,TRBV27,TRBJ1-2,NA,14,TGTGCCAGCAGTTTTGGAGGGGCAATCTATGGCTACACCTTC,CASSFGGAIYGYTF
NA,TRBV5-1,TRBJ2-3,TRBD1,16,TGCGCCAGCAGCTCGAATGACAGGGGGATCTCAGATACGCAGTATTTT,CASSSNDRGISDTQYF
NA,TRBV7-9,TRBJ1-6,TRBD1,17,TGTGCCAGCAGCCAGGGGATGGGACAGATCTATAATTCACCCCTCCACTTT,CASSQGMGQIYNSPLHF
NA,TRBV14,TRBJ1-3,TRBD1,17,TGTGCCAGCAGCCAAGTTAGGACAGGCTCCTCTGGAAACACCATATATTTT,CASSQVRTGSSGNTIYF
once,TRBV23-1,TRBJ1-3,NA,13,TGCGCCAGCACAAGGTCCGCCGGGTGCACCATATATTTT,CASTRSAGCTIYF
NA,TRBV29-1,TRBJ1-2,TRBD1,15,TGCAGCGTTGTCCCTTTCTCGACAGGGACCTATGGCTACACCTTC,CSVVPFSTGTYGYTF